Each of the 20 T cell receptor beta chains below was sequenced from the same sample in a study of T cell repertoires in cytomegalovirus infection. TCRdb reprocessed the reads via MiXCR and lists one record per CDR3 protein. The sample yields 350,000 to 500,000 distinct CDR3 sequences, 25% to 40% seen once. The sequenced sample consisted of PBMCs. The receptors were gathered from a human donor in good health (CMV status not recorded). Some clones in this sample may be carry-over from other donors' samples.

As concerns this clonotype: The conserved phenylalanine or tryptophan is not found at the CDR3 terminus, so this likely reflects a read error. The chain employs TRBV5-4 and TRBJ1-2; perhaps TRBD1 as D (6 bases). The CDR3 has 13 residues. The germline V and J ends were trimmed by 1 base and 4 bases, with 8 bases remaining between them. Looked up from germline, CDR1 is SGHNT and CDR2 is YYREEE (reference sequence). The CDR3 loop is CASSLTGIYGYTL. The CDR3 region has the DNA TGTGCCAGCAGCTTGACAGGGATCTATGGCTACACCTTA.

This clonotype was found many times. V is TRBV12-3 or TRBV12-4 and J is TRBJ1-2; D may be TRBD1 (5 bases). The CDR3 contains 12 residues. Trimming took off 4 bases at V and 6 bases at J, with 9 bases between the two ends. The CDR3 reads CASSWGGNGYTF. Here the CDR3 DNA reads TGTGCCAGCAGTTGGGGGGGGAATGGCTACACCTTC.

Worth noting for this clonotype: A read error is possible here, since a much larger clone lies one base away. This chain links TRBV10-3 with TRBJ1-1, with D possibly being TRBD1 (5 bases). Per germline, CDR1 ENHRY and CDR2 SYGVKD. This CDR3 has 14 residues. Trimming removed 6 bases at V and 11 bases at J, with 22 bases between. This chain's CDR3 is CAIRDPDPGGNAFF. As DNA, the CDR3 is TGTGCCATCAGGGACCCCGATCCCGGGGGGAATGCTTTCTTT.

About this clonotype itself: The junction departs from germline at one end; a sequencing error may be responsible. The V call is TRBV15, the J call TRBJ2-1, with 9 bases matching TRBD2. In germline, CDR1 is LNHNV, CDR2 YYDKDF (reference sequence). The CDR3 has 13 amino acids. The CDR3 here is CSTGRGGLNEQFF. The CDR3 region has the DNA TGTTCCACCGGGCGGGGGGGCCTCAATGAGCAGTTCTTC.

This clonotype was picked up a small number of times. V is TRBV6-6 and J is TRBJ2-7; tentatively, D is TRBD2 (6 bases). The CDR3 runs 11 residues. Deletions cut 8 bases from V and 7 bases from J, with 12 bases between. The germline V gene has CDR1 MNHNY and CDR2 SVGAGI (reference sequence). CDR3 DNA sequence: TGTGCCAGCTCGGAGGGGCGGGAGCAGTACTTC. Translation gives CASSEGREQYF.

The chain carries TRBV20-1 and TRBJ1-3; TRBD1 matches 12 bases. The CDR3 consists of 15 residues. Germline CDR1 and CDR2: DFQATT and SNEGSKA (reference sequence). Trimming cost V 5 bases and J 4 bases; bases outside gene matches: 6. As DNA, the CDR3 is TGCAGTGCTCCCCGGGACAGGGGGCTCGGAAACACCATATATTTT. It yields the protein CSAPRDRGLGNTIYF.

The chain uses TRBV24-1 and TRBJ2-2; D might be TRBD1 or TRBD2, each matching 5 bases. Germline V gene sequence: CDR1 KGHDR, CDR2 SFDVKD. This CDR3 spans 16 amino acids. V was trimmed by 3 bases and J by 5 bases, leaving 15 bases between them. This CDR3 reads CATSDLVGTDTGELFF. In DNA, the CDR3 is TGTGCCACCAGTGATCTAGTCGGGACGGATACCGGGGAGCTGTTTTTT.

J is TRBJ2-3 and V is TRBV20-1; D ambiguous. Germline lookup yields CDR1 DFQATT and CDR2 SNEGSKA (reference sequence). This CDR3 has 13 amino acids. CDR3 loop: CGTPGPGTDTQYF. CDR3 DNA: TGCGGAACCCCGGGTCCGGGCACAGATACGCAGTATTTT.

This chain connects TRBV24-1 to TRBJ2-3; the D gene is possibly TRBD1 (6 bases). Germline V CDR1 and CDR2: KGHDR, SFDVKD. The ends were cut back, 0 bases at V and 2 bases at J, with 8 bases in the middle. The CDR3 loop spans 15 amino acids. CDR3 amino acids: CATSDLQGNTDTQYF. CDR3 bases: TGTGCCACCAGTGATTTGCAGGGGAACACAGATACGCAGTATTTT.

This clonotype has just a few counts. The chain employs TRBV5-1 and TRBJ2-2; 7 bases are a match to TRBD2. Germline V gene sequence: CDR1 SGHRS, CDR2 YFSETQ. Trimming at V came to 5 bases and at J to 4 bases, leaving 5 bases not matched to a gene. The CDR3 consists of 14 residues. CDR3 loop: CASREAGVTGELFF. CDR3 nucleotides: TGCGCCAGCAGAGAGGCGGGGGTCACCGGGGAGCTGTTTTTT.

This clonotype was seen repeatedly, ten times or more. The gene calls are TRBV7-2 and TRBJ2-7; 8 nucleotides agree with TRBD2. Per the germline V gene, CDR1 is SGHTA and CDR2 is FQGNSA. The CDR3 spans 15 residues. V gave up 4 bases and J gave up 2 bases; unmatched junction bases: 7. In DNA, the CDR3 is TGTGCCAGCAGCTCACGGACTAGCTCCACCTACGAGCAGTACTTC. It codes for CASSSRTSSTYEQYF. Full variable domain (missing parts from reference TRBV7-2 and TRBJ2-7): GAGVSQSPSNKVTEKGKDVELRCDPISGHTALYWYRQSLGQGLEFLIYFQGNSAPDKSGLPSDRFSAERTGGSVSTLTIQRTQQEDSAVYLCASSSRTSSTYEQYFGPGTRLTVT.

The V call is TRBV6-1, the J call TRBJ2-1; TRBD2 agrees at 10 bases. The CDR3 sequence is 19 residues long. With V trimmed by 5 bases and J by 0 bases, 13 bases remained unmatched. Looked up from germline, CDR1 is MNHNS and CDR2 is SASEGT. The CDR3 sequence is CASSYPLAGWYSSYNEQFF. CDR3 bases: TGTGCCAGCAGTTACCCACTAGCGGGGTGGTACAGCTCCTACAATGAGCAGTTCTTC.

Details on this clonotype: A read error may account for a junction end that differs from germline. This chain uses TRBV5-4 with TRBJ1-2, with D maybe TRBD1 (6 bases). Germline lookup yields CDR1 SGHNT and CDR2 YYREEE (reference sequence). The CDR3 spans 17 residues. CDR3 amino acids: CASCLSPWGDTNYGYPF. The DNA of the CDR3 is TGTGCCAGCTGCTTAAGCCCCTGGGGGGACACTAACTATGGCTACCCCTTC.

The V call is TRBV19, the J call TRBJ1-1, with 7 positions matching TRBD1. The germline V gene encodes CDR1 LNHDA and CDR2 SQIVND (reference sequence). The CDR3 runs 15 residues. Trimming took 4 bases from V and 1 from J; bases not matched to a gene: 6. CDR3 amino acids: CASSKNRGPNTEAFF. The CDR3 nucleotides read TGTGCCAGTAGTAAGAACAGGGGCCCGAACACTGAAGCTTTCTTT.

Worth noting for this clonotype: At one boundary the junction diverges from the germline segment, which might be a read error. The chain links TRBV12-3 or TRBV12-4 to TRBJ2-7; D is possibly TRBD1 or TRBD2 (5 bases each). This CDR3 region has 15 residues. The CDR3 reads CASSYLGPGTYDQYF. In DNA, the CDR3 is TGTGCCAGCAGTTATCTTGGCCCTGGGACCTACGACCAGTACTTC.

This clonotype was recorded a few times. The V gene is TRBV4-1, the J gene TRBJ1-4, with 9 bases aligning to TRBD1. The length of the CDR3 is 18 residues. Trimming at V came to 4 bases and at J to 3 bases, leaving 12 bases not matched to a gene. Germline V gene sequence: CDR1 MGHRA, CDR2 YSYEKL. The CDR3 reads CASSPHQETGGPNEKLFF. For the CDR3, the DNA is TGCGCCAGCAGCCCCCATCAAGAGACAGGGGGGCCTAATGAAAAACTGTTTTTT.

V usage is TRBV5-1 and J usage is TRBJ2-1; 8 bases match TRBD2. Per germline, CDR1 SGHRS and CDR2 YFSETQ. The CDR3 is 19 amino acids. J was trimmed by 0 bases and V by 4 bases; bases with no gene match: 15. The CDR3: CASSPRPTSGGSSYNEQFF. As DNA, the CDR3 is TGCGCCAGCAGCCCCCGCCCTACTAGCGGCGGTAGCTCCTACAATGAGCAGTTCTTC. The whole variable domain, remainder taken from reference TRBV5-1 and TRBJ2-1, is KAGVTQTPRYLIKTRGQQVTLSCSPISGHRSVSWYQQTPGQGLQFLFEYFSETQRNKGNFPGRFSGRQFSNSRSEMNVSTLELGDSALYLCASSPRPTSGGSSYNEQFFGPGTRLTVL.

This clonotype was recorded many times. This chain connects TRBV4-1 to TRBJ1-1; D gene uncertain. V was clipped by 2 bases and J by 1 base, with 8 bases between them. Germline V gene lookup returns CDR1 MGHRA and CDR2 YSYEKL. CDR3 size: 14 residues. CDR3 residues: CASSQFHGNTEAFF. The CDR3 DNA reads as TGCGCCAGCAGCCAATTTCACGGGAACACTGAAGCTTTCTTT.

This chain connects TRBV14 to TRBJ2-1, with 8 bases matching TRBD2. V was clipped by 0 bases and J by 7 bases; unmatched bases: 11. CDR1 and CDR2 from the germline V gene are SGHDN and FVKESK. The CDR3 contains 17 residues. The CDR3 DNA sequence: TGTGCCAGCAGCCAAGATCGGGGGGGGCTTCGAACGAATGAGCAGTTCTTC. Amino acid sequence: CASSQDRGGLRTNEQFF.

This clonotype was seen ten or more times. V usage is TRBV7-3 and J usage is TRBJ2-1, with 7 bases aligning to TRBD2. J lost 6 bases, V lost 1 base, and 3 bases had no gene match. Germline CDR1 reads SGHTA; CDR2 reads FQGTGA. The CDR3 contains 14 residues. CDR3 sequence reads: CASSLITGGNEQFF. The CDR3 nucleotides read TGTGCCAGCAGCTTAATCACGGGGGGCAATGAGCAGTTCTTC. The full variable domain, rest sourced from reference TRBV7-3 and TRBJ2-1, is GAGVSQTPSNKVTEKGKYVELRCDPISGHTALYWYRQSLGQGPEFLIYFQGTGAADDSGLPNDRFFAVRPEGSVSTLKIQRTERGDSAVYLCASSLITGGNEQFFGPGTRLTVL.